Below, 12 T cell receptor beta chains from the same sample are listed, as sequenced in a study of CD8 T cells in ankylosing spondylitis. TCRdb re-analysed the 5' RACE reads in MiXCR, keeping a single row per CDR3 protein. The repertoire includes some 240,000 distinct CDR3 sequences, around 9.1% of them detected once, and around 6.8% sits in the top ten. Sample: blood, either unsorted or a sorted T cell fraction (not recorded which). The source of these receptors is a male donor with ankylosing spondylitis or in good health (not recorded which).

This clonotype showed up many times. The V and J genes are TRBV12-3 or TRBV12-4 and TRBJ1-6; 9 positions agree with TRBD1. The CDR3 is 18 residues long. J was trimmed by 11 bases and V by 6 bases; bases with no gene match: 20. DNA of the CDR3: TGTGCCAGCAGCCCCCGCGGGACAGGGAGAATCATGCGGGCACCCCTCCACTTT. This translates into CASSPRGTGRIMRAPLHF.

This clonotype was observed at least ten times. The rearrangement uses TRBV12-3 or TRBV12-4 and TRBJ1-2; TRBD1 agrees at 10 bases. The CDR3 sequence is 14 residues long. V trimming: 8 bases; J trimming: 1 base; junction bases outside the gene matches: 4. The CDR3 bases are TGTGCCAGCTTCCGGACAGGGGGTAACTATGGCTACACCTTC. Encoded protein: CASFRTGGNYGYTF.

The chain combines TRBV19 with TRBJ1-6; D may be TRBD1 (6 bases). This CDR3 region has 15 residues. Germline values: CDR1 LNHDA, CDR2 SQIVND (reference sequence). Trimming pared 7 bases from V and 9 bases from J, leaving 19 bases between. CDR3 residues: CASKGQSGHLSPLHF. The CDR3 DNA reads TGTGCCAGTAAGGGCCAATCGGGACACCTTTCACCCCTCCACTTT.

This clonotype has more than one count but fewer than ten. This CDR3 reads CASSLDSNEQFF. As DNA, the CDR3 is TGTGCCAGCAGCTTAGACTCCAATGAGCAGTTCTTC. The J gene is TRBJ2-1, the V gene TRBV7-2; no definite D call. CDR1 is SGHTA and CDR2 is FQGNSA in the germline V gene. The CDR3 has 12 amino acids. With 1 base removed from V and 6 bases from J, the gap between germline ends came to 4 bases.

There are many counts of this clonotype. The V call is TRBV12-3 or TRBV12-4, the J call TRBJ2-5; a possible D gene is TRBD1 (5 bases). V shed 2 bases and J shed 0 bases, with 10 bases lying between them. The CDR3 covers 15 residues. The CDR3 DNA follows: TGTGCCAGCAGTTTACGAGACAGTTACCAAGAGACCCAGTACTTC. It yields the protein CASSLRDSYQETQYF.

This clonotype was recorded at least ten times. This chain joins TRBV2 and TRBJ1-1, with D possibly matching TRBD1 (6 bases). The germline V gene encodes CDR1 SNHLY and CDR2 FYNNEI. Trimming removed 6 bases from V and 10 bases from J, with 12 bases in between. CDR3 length equals 11 residues. The CDR3 DNA reads as TGTGCCAGCAGATACAGGGAAGGAGCTTTCTTT. Protein: CASRYREGAFF. Based on the CDR3 plus reference TRBV2 and TRBJ1-1, the full variable domain is EPEVTQTPSHQVTQMGQEVILRCVPISNHLYFYWYRQILGQKVEFLVSFYNNEISEKSEIFDDQFSVERPDGSNFTLKIRSTKLEDSAMYFCASRYREGAFFGQGTRLTVV.

This clonotype was seen ten or more times. This chain uses TRBV27 with TRBJ2-1; D uncertain. The V end was cut by 4 bases, the J end by 3 bases, with 7 bases between. The CDR3 is 13 amino acids. Germline V gene lookup returns CDR1 MNHEY and CDR2 SMNVEV (reference sequence). For the CDR3, the DNA is TGTGCCAGCAGTTCCTTCGACTACAATGAGCAGTTCTTC. It encodes CASSSFDYNEQFF.

The CDR3 coding sequence is TGTGCCAGCAGCTTGATGAGGGACGGCCGCACAGATACGCAGTATTTT. Residues: CASSLMRDGRTDTQYF. The chain employs TRBV5-4 and TRBJ2-3; D assignment may be TRBD1 or TRBD2 (5 bases each). Germline V lookup: CDR1 SGHNT, CDR2 YYREEE (reference sequence). Trimming removed 1 base at V and 1 base at J, with 13 bases between. CDR3 length: 16 residues.

At least ten counts were recorded for this clonotype. The CDR3, as DNA: TGCAGCGTTGAATATGGGGAGCTGTTTTTT. Protein product: CSVEYGELFF. The chain uses TRBV29-1 and TRBJ2-2; D remains unclear. This CDR3 has 10 residues. CDR1 and CDR2 (germline): SQVTM, ANQGSEA. V gave up 2 bases and J gave up 8 bases, with 3 bases separating them.

This clonotype was counted many times. The J gene is TRBJ2-5, the V gene TRBV10-3; D is undetermined. Germline assignment: CDR1 ENHRY and CDR2 SYGVKD. Trimming pared 4 bases from V and 3 bases from J, leaving 9 bases between. The CDR3 runs to 13 residues. DNA for the CDR3: TGTGCCATCAGTGTGGCAGAAAAAGAGACCCAGTACTTC. Translated, it gives CAISVAEKETQYF.

This clonotype was observed many times. CDR3 in amino acids: CASSLGQGAGELFF. The CDR3 region has the DNA TGCGCCAGCAGCTTGGGGCAGGGCGCCGGGGAGCTGTTTTTT. This chain connects TRBV5-1 to TRBJ2-2; tentative D call: TRBD1 (5 bases). V was trimmed by 0 bases and J by 6 bases, leaving 9 bases between them. Germline-derived CDR1 and CDR2 are SGHRS and YFSETQ. This CDR3 spans 14 amino acids.

Turning to this clonotype: Mismatch with germline at one junction end may stem from a read error. The chain has TRBV7-2 and TRBJ2-2; possible D gene TRBD2, 5 bases. Looked up from germline, CDR1 is SGHTA and CDR2 is FQGNSA. This CDR3 has 19 residues. The DNA for the CDR3 is TGTGCCAGCAGCTTAGCGCTCGTGGGAGTTCTCGCGAACACCAGGGAGCTGTTTTTT. Translating gives CASSLALVGVLANTRELFF.